This T cell receptor beta chain emerged from a study of neoadjuvant anti-PD-1 for oral cavity cancer. The overall study: Non-progressing patients received a fourth nivolumab dose near day 43, then surgery on days 50-56.

Germline V gene lookup returns CDR1 LGHNT and CDR2 FRNRAP. This CDR3 has 15 residues. Trimming removed 5 bases at V and 4 bases at J, with 18 bases between. Measured with immunoSEQ multiplex PCR; TCRdb has only the in-frame clones, and not every one. The sample yields 17,000 or so clones, around two thirds seen once. Patients had newly diagnosed, untreated stage II-IVA oral cavity squamous cell carcinoma. This sequence joins TRBV12-5 and TRBJ2-7; D is ambiguous. Specimen: PBMCs, collected before nivolumab (anti-PD-1) treatment. The TCR was taken from a person aged 40 to 85 with oral cavity squamous cell carcinoma. CDR3 in DNA: TGTGCTAGTGGTCCGACCGGGCCCCGATGGTACGAGCAGTACTTC. It codes for CASGPTGPRWYEQYF. Looking up the rest from reference TRBV12-5 and TRBJ2-7 gives the full variable domain: DARVTQTPRHKVTEMGQEVTMRCQPILGHNTVFWYRQTMMQGLELLAYFRNRAPLDDSGMPKDRFSAEMPDATLATLKIQPSEPRDSAVYFCASGPTGPRWYEQYFGPGTRLTVT.